The 32 T cell receptor beta chains listed next were all sequenced from one sample in a study of blood T cell repertoires in COVID-19. Libraries were prepared by immunoSEQ multiplex PCR; TCRdb keeps only in-frame clonotypes and omits some of them. The sample includes a few hundred thousand clones, around 90% of them seen just once. Sequencing was carried out using peripheral blood. Source of these receptors: a man aged 18 to 30 with active or convalescent COVID-19.

The chain uses TRBV5-1 and TRBJ2-1; tentatively, D is TRBD1 (5 bases). This CDR3 spans 13 amino acids. Trimming took off 5 bases at V and 7 bases at J, with 13 bases between the two ends. Germline loops: CDR1 SGHRS, CDR2 YFSETQ. The CDR3 spells CASRPPGPNEQFF. CDR3 bases: TGCGCCAGCAGACCGCCAGGGCCAAATGAGCAGTTCTTC.

V gene TRBV6-5 combines with J gene TRBJ2-5; no clear D gene. Trimming took off 6 bases at V and 5 bases at J, with 16 bases between the two ends. The germline V gene has CDR1 MNHEY and CDR2 SVGAGI. The CDR3 contains 14 residues. The chain's CDR3 is CASRLDFMRETQYF. CDR3 nucleotides: TGTGCCAGCAGGCTAGACTTTATGCGGGAGACCCAGTACTTC.

The chain carries TRBV4-2 and TRBJ1-2; D is perhaps TRBD1 (5 bases). V was cut by 0 bases and J by 4 bases, with 9 bases left in between. The CDR3 is 14 residues long. The V gene's germline CDR1 is LGHNA and CDR2 YNFKEQ. CDR3 nucleotide sequence: TGTGCCAGCAGCCAAGAGGGGCGGAGCTATGGCTACACCTTC. Amino acids: CASSQEGRSYGYTF.

The chain links TRBV2 to TRBJ1-5; 7 bases agree with TRBD1. Losses at the gene ends were 6 bases for V and 5 bases for J; bases not matched to a gene: 4. CDR3 length: 13 residues. Germline V gene sequence: CDR1 SNHLY, CDR2 FYNNEI. CDR3 loop: CASRADRDQPQHF. CDR3 nucleotide sequence: TGTGCCAGCAGGGCAGACAGGGATCAGCCCCAGCATTTT.

The rearrangement uses TRBV3-1 (or the pseudogene TRBV3-2) and TRBJ2-1; TRBD2 matches at 9 bases. Germline V gives CDR1 LGHDT, CDR2 YNNKEL (reference sequence). V gave up 4 bases and J gave up 5 bases; unmatched junction bases: 12. The CDR3 runs 17 residues. For the CDR3, the DNA is TGTGCCAGCAGCCCCCCATCTGGCGGGGGGGAAAACAATGAGCAGTTCTTC. Translation: CASSPPSGGGENNEQFF.

The count of this clone is one. The chain couples TRBV19 to TRBJ1-6; 7 bases agree with TRBD1. The germline V gene encodes CDR1 LNHDA and CDR2 SQIVND (reference sequence). This CDR3 comprises 15 residues. Trimming removed 10 bases from V and 4 bases from J; junction bases left unmatched: 10. The CDR3 nucleotides are TGTGCCACCTCGACAGGGCTCACTTATAATTCACCCCTCCACTTT. Protein product: CATSTGLTYNSPLHF.

The chain combines TRBV19 with TRBJ1-3; 7 nucleotides line up with TRBD1. After removal of 6 bases from V and 0 bases from J, the junction contained 8 bases not matched to a gene. This CDR3 contains 16 residues. Germline CDR1 reads LNHDA; CDR2 reads SQIVND (reference sequence). The DNA for the CDR3 is TGTGCCAGTAGAGGGACAGCTACGTTCTCTGGAAACACCATATATTTT. Translated: CASRGTATFSGNTIYF.

Only one count was recorded for this clone. The chain carries TRBV9 and TRBJ2-1; D may be TRBD1 (7 bases). This CDR3 has 14 residues. Germline CDR1 is SGDLS and CDR2 is YYNGEE. V shed 7 bases and J shed 9 bases, with 20 bases lying between them. CDR3 protein: CASQEGPGGTEQFF. As DNA, the CDR3 is TGTGCCAGCCAAGAGGGGCCAGGGGGGACTGAGCAGTTCTTC.

This sequence joins TRBV25-1 and TRBJ1-4; D is perhaps TRBD1 (6 bases). CDR1 MGHDK and CDR2 SYGVNS come from the germline V gene. V lost 11 bases and J 2 bases, leaving 18 bases between the germline ends. CDR3 length: 15 amino acids. The CDR3 DNA follows: TGTGCCTCTTCCGAGGGGGTTACCACTAATGAAAAACTGTTTTTT. It specifies CASSEGVTTNEKLFF.

The CDR3 spells CAISDIPGQHGYTF. The CDR3, as DNA: TGTGCCATCAGTGACATTCCGGGACAACATGGCTACACCTTC. The V gene is TRBV10-3, the J gene TRBJ1-2; a possible D gene is TRBD1 (6 bases). Between the trimmed V and J ends, which lost 3 bases and 6 bases, there was a span of 14 bases. This CDR3 spans 14 amino acids. Germline CDR1 reads ENHRY; CDR2 reads SYGVKD.

CDR3 coding DNA: TGTGCCAGCAGCCAAGACTGGCGCACAGATACGCAGTATTTT. Residues: CASSQDWRTDTQYF. This chain links TRBV6-5 with TRBJ2-3; the D is unclear. Germline lookup yields CDR1 MNHEY and CDR2 SVGAGI. Trimming left V 6 bases short and J 1 base short, with 11 bases between. The CDR3 has 14 amino acids.

The chain couples TRBV7-9 to TRBJ1-4; 7 bases line up with TRBD1. Germline-derived CDR1 and CDR2 are SEHNR and FQNEAQ (reference sequence). The CDR3 covers 15 residues. The V gene end was trimmed by 5 bases and the J gene end by 5 bases; junction bases not matched to a gene: 8. CDR3: CASSLQTGFNEKLFF. The CDR3 bases are TGTGCCAGCAGCCTACAGACAGGGTTCAATGAAAAACTGTTTTTT.

This clone was recorded only once. V usage is TRBV4-3 and J usage is TRBJ1-6; 7 nucleotides line up with TRBD1. Germline assignment: CDR1 LGHNA and CDR2 YSLEER. V gave up 0 bases and J gave up 7 bases; unmatched junction bases: 6. The CDR3 is made up of 16 amino acids. The CDR3 here is CASSQETGFGNSPLHF. CDR3 coding DNA: TGCGCCAGCAGCCAAGAGACAGGGTTTGGAAATTCACCCCTCCACTTT.

The chain is built from TRBV5-1 and TRBJ1-2, with a possible D match to TRBD1 (6 bases). Trimming left V 1 base short and J 4 bases short, with 20 bases between. The CDR3 is made up of 17 amino acids. Germline CDR1 reads SGHRS; CDR2 reads YFSETQ. The CDR3 DNA follows: TGCGCCAGCAGCTTGACTGAGCGGGGGGCGATCTTCTATGGCTACACCTTC. Protein product: CASSLTERGAIFYGYTF.

This CDR3 reads CASSLLDSYNSPLHF. The DNA for the CDR3 is TGCGCCAGCAGCCTTTTAGACAGCTATAATTCACCCCTCCACTTT. The chain joins TRBV4-1 to TRBJ1-6; TRBD1 might be the D (5 bases). The V end lost 4 bases, the J end lost 3 bases, and 10 bases lay between the germline ends. Germline V gene sequence: CDR1 MGHRA, CDR2 YSYEKL. The CDR3 spans 15 residues.

This chain uses TRBV6-5 with TRBJ1-5, with TRBD1 as a possible D gene (5 bases). Germline lookup yields CDR1 MNHEY and CDR2 SVGAGI. The CDR3 loop spans 15 amino acids. Trimming stripped 6 bases from V and 0 bases from J, with 12 bases between. Here the CDR3 reads CASSLGLYSNQPQHF. CDR3 DNA: TGTGCCAGCAGCTTGGGACTATATAGCAATCAGCCCCAGCATTTT.

J is TRBJ2-1 and V is TRBV7-2; maybe TRBD2 (6 bases). The CDR3 has 11 residues. CDR1 and CDR2 from the germline V gene are SGHTA and FQGNSA. V shed 4 bases and J shed 14 bases, with 12 bases lying between them. CDR3 region: CASSSGTSEFF. CDR3 sequence (DNA): TGTGCCAGCAGCTCCGGGACTTCGGAGTTCTTC.

This chain joins TRBV27 and TRBJ1-2; 9 bases map to TRBD1. V shed 1 base and J 4 bases; nucleotides not matched to a gene: 4. The CDR3 loop spans 15 amino acids. Germline V gives CDR1 MNHEY, CDR2 SMNVEV (reference sequence). CDR3 bases: TGTGCCAGCAGTTTATTCGGACAGGGGAGCTATGGCTACACCTTC. Residues: CASSLFGQGSYGYTF.

The table lists this clone with a count of one. CDR3 sequence (DNA): TGCGCCAGCGGGCCTCAAAGCACAGGGGGCGTCGAGCAGTACTTC. Its translation is CASGPQSTGGVEQYF. The rearrangement links TRBV5-1 to TRBJ2-7, with 9 positions matching TRBD1. The length of the CDR3 is 15 residues. CDR1 is SGHRS, CDR2 YFSETQ, per germline. With V trimmed by 7 bases and J by 6 bases, 14 bases remained unmatched.

The count of this clone is one. The rearrangement links TRBV2 to TRBJ2-7; D not certain. Per germline, CDR1 SNHLY and CDR2 FYNNEI. The CDR3 extends over 10 amino acids. With 6 bases removed from V and 5 bases from J, the gap between germline ends came to 5 bases. The DNA for the CDR3 is TGTGCCAGCAGAACGGACGAGCAGTACTTC. This sequence encodes CASRTDEQYF. The variable domain in full, completed from reference TRBV2 and TRBJ2-7, reads EPEVTQTPSHQVTQMGQEVILRCVPISNHLYFYWYRQILGQKVEFLVSFYNNEISEKSEIFDDQFSVERPDGSNFTLKIRSTKLEDSAMYFCASRTDEQYFGPGTRLTVT.

The V gene is TRBV18, the J gene TRBJ2-7, with 9 bases that match TRBD1. CDR3 length equals 18 residues. The trim removed 3 bases at V and 1 base at J, leaving 13 bases unmatched. CDR1 KGHSH and CDR2 LQKENI come from the germline V gene. The CDR3: CASSPPIGTGYSSYEQYF. CDR3 DNA: TGTGCCAGCTCACCCCCGATCGGGACAGGGTATTCTTCCTACGAGCAGTACTTC.

V usage is TRBV27 and J usage is TRBJ1-6; TRBD1 matches at 7 bases. The CDR3 length is 15 residues. Trimming cost V 5 bases and J 7 bases; bases outside gene matches: 8. Germline-derived CDR1 and CDR2 are MNHEY and SMNVEV (reference sequence). The chain's CDR3 is CASSPQGTKNSPLHF. CDR3 nucleotides: TGTGCCAGCAGTCCACAGGGGACGAAGAATTCACCCCTCCACTTT.

CDR3 DNA sequence: TGCGCCAGTCCGACAGGGGGCGTGTGGGGAAACACCATATATTTT. It yields the protein CASPTGGVWGNTIYF. The J gene is TRBJ1-3, the V gene TRBV23-1, with TRBD1 matching over 10 bases. TRBV23-1 is marked as an open reading frame, function uncertain. V lost 9 bases and J lost 4; bases outside the gene matches: 9. This CDR3 spans 15 amino acids.

The rearrangement joins TRBV5-1 to TRBJ2-3; 8 bases align to TRBD2. After removal of 4 bases from V and 3 bases from J, the junction contained 10 bases not matched to a gene. CDR1 and CDR2 from the germline V gene are SGHRS and YFSETQ. CDR3 length equals 16 residues. CDR3 DNA sequence: TGCGCCAGCAGCCCTATGAGCGGGGGCCGTACAGATACGCAGTATTTT. Encoded protein: CASSPMSGGRTDTQYF. The full variable domain, rest sourced from reference TRBV5-1 and TRBJ2-3, is KAGVTQTPRYLIKTRGQQVTLSCSPISGHRSVSWYQQTPGQGLQFLFEYFSETQRNKGNFPGRFSGRQFSNSRSEMNVSTLELGDSALYLCASSPMSGGRTDTQYFGPGTRLTVL.

This chain links TRBV7-6 with TRBJ1-6; 7 nucleotides match TRBD1. CDR1 is SGHVS, CDR2 FNYEAQ, per germline. The CDR3 has 15 amino acids. Unmatched junction bases numbered 8, after V lost 6 bases and J lost 6 bases. For the CDR3, the DNA is TGTGCCAGCAGTCTAGGGACAGCGATTAATTCACCCCTCCACTTT. Its protein is CASSLGTAINSPLHF.

The rearrangement links TRBV13 to TRBJ2-7, with 8 positions matching TRBD1. The V and J ends lost 4 bases and 2 bases, in that order; junction bases with no gene match: 10. The CDR3 contains 16 residues. CDR1 and CDR2 (germline): PRHDT, FYEKMQ (reference sequence). The CDR3 bases are TGTGCCAGCAGCTCTTGGACCGGACAGGGTACCTACGAGCAGTACTTC. It codes for CASSSWTGQGTYEQYF.

This chain joins TRBV7-8 and TRBJ1-1; TRBD1 matches at 9 bases. The germline gives CDR1 SGHVS, CDR2 FQNEAQ. The CDR3 runs 15 residues. V shed 6 bases and J 3 bases; nucleotides not matched to a gene: 8. In nucleotides, the CDR3 is TGTGCCAGCAGACAACCGGGACAGGGACACACTGAAGCTTTCTTT. Residues: CASRQPGQGHTEAFF.

A note on this clone: This sample also contains other DNA sequences that code for the same CDR3. V and J are TRBV19 and TRBJ2-7; 7 bases map to TRBD1. CDR1 and CDR2 from the germline V gene are LNHDA and SQIVND (reference sequence). The V and J ends lost 1 base and 4 bases, in that order; junction bases with no gene match: 7. CDR3 size: 15 residues. The CDR3 region has the DNA TGTGCCAGTAGTATAGGAGGGGGCCCGGGGTACGAGCAGTACTTC. It yields the protein CASSIGGGPGYEQYF.

Here the CDR3 reads CASSIGSSYNSPLHF. As DNA, the CDR3 is TGTGCCAGCAGTATTGGGAGCTCCTATAATTCACCCCTCCACTTT. The chain uses TRBV25-1 and TRBJ1-6; no clear D. The V gene lost 5 bases and the J gene lost 0 bases, with 8 bases spanning the gap. This CDR3 contains 15 residues. Germline V gene data show CDR1 as MGHDK and CDR2 as SYGVNS.

The V and J genes are TRBV3-1 (or the pseudogene TRBV3-2) and TRBJ2-7, with 7 bases aligning to TRBD1. The CDR3 has 13 amino acids. In germline, CDR1 is LGHDT, CDR2 YNNKEL (reference sequence). Losses at the gene ends were 10 bases for V and 2 bases for J; bases not matched to a gene: 8. The CDR3 here is CATRDSSAYEQYF. CDR3 in DNA: TGTGCCACCCGGGACAGTTCGGCCTACGAGCAGTACTTC.

The genes are TRBV5-1 and TRBJ2-5; TRBD2 matches at 7 bases. Trimming removed 0 bases from V and 5 bases from J; junction bases left unmatched: 7. The CDR3 has 15 amino acids. CDR1 SGHRS and CDR2 YFSETQ come from the germline V gene. The CDR3, as DNA: TGCGCCAGCAGCTTGGGGGCAGGGCGGGAGGAGACCCAGTACTTC. Encoded protein: CASSLGAGREETQYF.

The V gene is TRBV2, the J gene TRBJ2-5; D unresolved. In germline, CDR1 is SNHLY, CDR2 FYNNEI. CDR3 length equals 13 residues. Trimming took 4 bases from V and 4 from J, leaving 10 bases between them. The CDR3 nucleotides read TGTGCCAGCAGTGTTCGACTTTTAGAGACCCAGTACTTC. Amino acid sequence: CASSVRLLETQYF.